This section outlines one T cell receptor (beta chain) sequence together with its context. The data were obtained in a study of blood T cell repertoires in COVID-19. Recruitment covered some 25 US areas and drew participants whose ages spanned roughly 18 to 89 years. Participant reports of clinical history set cohort assignment. V lost 0 bases and J lost 7; bases outside the gene matches: 7. CDR3 size: 17 residues. Per the germline V gene, CDR1 is SGDLS and CDR2 is YYNGEE. Per the study methods: Reference gene primer amplification in the assay estimated nucleated cell counts. Data came from immunoSEQ multiplex PCR; TCRdb stores just in-frame clones and leaves some out. From that table come the V and J calls and clone size; the DNA was used to work out D and trimming. Of about 140,000 clones listed, about three quarters were seen once; the top ten hold around 2.9%.

The clonotype was recovered from a woman between 45 and 60 years old who had recovered from COVID-19. V and J are TRBV9 and TRBJ1-6, with 10 bases matching TRBD1. Specimen: PBMCs or T cells enriched from blood (not recorded which). CDR3 in DNA: TGTGCCAGCAGCGTAGATCCATTGGGACAGGGGAATTCACCCCTCCACTTT. This sequence encodes CASSVDPLGQGNSPLHF.